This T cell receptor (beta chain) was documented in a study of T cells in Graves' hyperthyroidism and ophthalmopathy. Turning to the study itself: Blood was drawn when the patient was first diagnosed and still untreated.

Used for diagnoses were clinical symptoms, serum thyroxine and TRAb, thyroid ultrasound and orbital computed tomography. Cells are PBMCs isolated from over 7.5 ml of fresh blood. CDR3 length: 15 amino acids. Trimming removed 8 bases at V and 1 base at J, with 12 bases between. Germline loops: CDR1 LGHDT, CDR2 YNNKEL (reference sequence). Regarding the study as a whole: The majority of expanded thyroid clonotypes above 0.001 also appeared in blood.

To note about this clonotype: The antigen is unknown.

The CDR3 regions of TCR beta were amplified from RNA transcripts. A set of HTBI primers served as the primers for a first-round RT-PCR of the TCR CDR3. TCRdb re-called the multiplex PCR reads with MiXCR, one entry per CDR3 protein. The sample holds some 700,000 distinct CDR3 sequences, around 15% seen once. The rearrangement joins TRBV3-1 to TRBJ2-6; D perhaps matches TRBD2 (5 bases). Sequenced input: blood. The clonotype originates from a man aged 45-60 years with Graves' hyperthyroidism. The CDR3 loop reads CASRGLGSGANVLTF. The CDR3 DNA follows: TGTGCCAGCCGGGGTCTGGGATCTGGGGCCAACGTCCTGACTTTC.